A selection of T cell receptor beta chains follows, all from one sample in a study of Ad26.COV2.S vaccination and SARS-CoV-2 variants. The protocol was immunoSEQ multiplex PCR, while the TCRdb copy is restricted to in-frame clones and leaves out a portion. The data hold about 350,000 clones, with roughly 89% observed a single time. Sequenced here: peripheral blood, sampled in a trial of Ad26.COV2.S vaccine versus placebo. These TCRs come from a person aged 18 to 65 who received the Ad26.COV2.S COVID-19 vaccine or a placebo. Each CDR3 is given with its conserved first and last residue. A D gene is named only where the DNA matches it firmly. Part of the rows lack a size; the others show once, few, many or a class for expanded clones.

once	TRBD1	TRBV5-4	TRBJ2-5	CASSSTGWGETQYF	TGTGCCAGCAGTTCGACAGGGTGGGGAGAGACCCAGTACTTC
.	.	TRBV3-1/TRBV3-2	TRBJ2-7	CASSPPGQTEQYF	TGTGCCAGCAGCCCCCCTGGACAGACCGAGCAGTACTTC
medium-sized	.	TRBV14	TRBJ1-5	CASSQGGVIIYSNQPQHF	TGTGCCAGCAGCCAAGGAGGGGTCATAATTTATAGCAATCAGCCCCAGCATTTT
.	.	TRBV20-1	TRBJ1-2	CSASGPPGYTF	TGCAGTGCTAGCGGCCCACCCGGCTACACCTTC
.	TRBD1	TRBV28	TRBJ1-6	CASSSGTGRNSPLHF	TGTGCCAGCAGCTCCGGGACAGGTCGTAATTCACCCCTCCACTTT
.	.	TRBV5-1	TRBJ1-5	CASSFEGVSKYSNQPQHF	TGCGCCAGCAGCTTCGAGGGGGTCTCAAAGTATAGCAATCAGCCCCAGCATTTT
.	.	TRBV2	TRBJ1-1	CASHLQGSNTEAFF	TGTGCCAGCCATCTTCAGGGTTCGAACACTGAAGCTTTCTTT
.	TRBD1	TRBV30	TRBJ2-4	CACSGGTGKNIQYF	TGTGCCTGTTCCGGAGGGACAGGAAAAAACATTCAGTACTTC
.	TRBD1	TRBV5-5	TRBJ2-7	CASSLVQGSEQYF	TGTGCCAGCAGCTTAGTACAGGGGAGCGAGCAGTACTTC
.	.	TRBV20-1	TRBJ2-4	CSASRVLAKNIQYF	TGCAGTGCTAGTCGAGTTTTAGCCAAAAACATTCAGTACTTC
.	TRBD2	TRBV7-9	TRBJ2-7	CASSLGLARFSNEQYF	TGTGCCAGCAGCCTGGGACTAGCGCGTTTCTCCAACGAGCAGTACTTC
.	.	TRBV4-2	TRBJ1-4	CASSQGGHEKLFF	TGTGCCAGCAGCCAGGGGGGCCATGAAAAACTGTTTTTT
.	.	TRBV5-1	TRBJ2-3	CASSRLLPDTDTQYF	TGCGCCAGCAGCCGACTCCTCCCCGACACAGATACGCAGTATTTT
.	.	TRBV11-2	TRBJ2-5	CASSGGLQETQYF	TGTGCCAGCAGCGGCGGCTTGCAAGAGACCCAGTACTTC
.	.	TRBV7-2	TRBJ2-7	CASSLVAMVRGDYEQYF	TGTGCCAGCAGCTTAGTTGCGATGGTCAGGGGAGACTACGAGCAGTACTTC
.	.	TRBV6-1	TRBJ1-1	CASSEVWDTIMNTEAFF	TGTGCCAGCAGTGAAGTTTGGGACACCATCATGAACACTGAAGCTTTCTTT
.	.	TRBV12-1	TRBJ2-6	CASSTRPRGSGANVLTF	TGTGCCAGCAGCACGAGACCCCGGGGCTCCGGGGCCAACGTCCTGACTTTC
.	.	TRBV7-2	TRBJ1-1	CASSLGYTGIDTEAFF	TGTGCCAGCAGCTTAGGTTATACGGGGATCGACACTGAAGCTTTCTTT
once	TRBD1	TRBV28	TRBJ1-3	CASSPRGPGNTIYF	TGTGCCAGCAGTCCCAGGGGGCCTGGAAACACCATATATTTT
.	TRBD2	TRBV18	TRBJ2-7	CATSPGGPPYEQYF	TGTGCGACCTCACCGGGAGGGCCCCCCTACGAGCAGTACTTC
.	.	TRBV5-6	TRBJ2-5	CASSLRGATQETQYF	TGTGCCAGCAGCTTGCGAGGGGCGACCCAAGAGACCCAGTACTTC
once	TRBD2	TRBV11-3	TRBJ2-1	CASSLDGYSGGENNEQFF	TGTGCCAGCAGCTTAGACGGATATAGCGGGGGCGAAAACAATGAGCAGTTCTTC
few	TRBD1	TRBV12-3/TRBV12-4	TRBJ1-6	CASSGQGDSPLHF	TGTGCCAGCTCGGGACAGGGTGATTCACCCCTCCACTTT
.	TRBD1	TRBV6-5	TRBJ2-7	CASSPGQGAYPEYF	TGTGCCAGCAGCCCGGGACAGGGGGCCTATCCTGAGTACTTC
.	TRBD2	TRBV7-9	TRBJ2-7	CASSASGTTYEQYF	TGTGCCAGCAGCGCCTCCGGGACTACCTACGAGCAGTACTTC
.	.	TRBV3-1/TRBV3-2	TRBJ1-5	CASSQVLGGNQPQHF	TGTGCCAGCAGCCAAGTACTAGGGGGCAATCAGCCCCAGCATTTT
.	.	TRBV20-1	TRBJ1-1	CSAQGNTEAFF	TGCAGTGCTCAGGGGAACACTGAAGCTTTCTTT
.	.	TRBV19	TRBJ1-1	CASSPPRHTEAFF	TGTGCCAGTAGTCCTCCCCGGCACACTGAAGCTTTCTTT
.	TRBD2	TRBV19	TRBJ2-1	CASSMGSGGADEQFF	TGTGCCAGTAGTATGGGTAGCGGGGGGGCTGATGAGCAGTTCTTC
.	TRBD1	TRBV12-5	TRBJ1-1	CASGLDWDRRPEAFF	TGTGCTAGTGGTTTGGACTGGGACAGAAGACCTGAAGCTTTCTTT
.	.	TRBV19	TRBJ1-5	CASTHPGTGRVLNQPQHF	TGTGCCAGTACCCATCCAGGCACAGGGCGGGTCCTCAATCAGCCCCAGCATTTT
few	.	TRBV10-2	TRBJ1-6	CASEPSGGQPNSPLHF	TGCGCCAGCGAACCCTCCGGAGGGCAGCCGAATTCACCCCTCCACTTT
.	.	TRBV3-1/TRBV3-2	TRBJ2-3	CASSPSVSVDTQYF	TGTGCCAGCAGCCCATCCGTGTCTGTCGATACGCAGTATTTT
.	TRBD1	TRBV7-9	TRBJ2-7	CASSLAGQGLYEQYF	TGTGCCAGCAGCTTAGCTGGACAGGGACTCTACGAGCAGTACTTC
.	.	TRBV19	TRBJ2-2	CASHRDSSNTGELFF	TGTGCCAGCCACAGGGACTCCTCTAACACCGGGGAGCTGTTTTTT
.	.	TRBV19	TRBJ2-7	CASSIRQDSYEQYF	TGTGCCAGTAGTATCCGACAGGACTCCTACGAGCAGTACTTC
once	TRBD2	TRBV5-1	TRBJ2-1	CASSPLAGAFNNEQFF	TGCGCCAGCAGCCCCTTAGCGGGGGCGTTCAACAATGAGCAGTTCTTC
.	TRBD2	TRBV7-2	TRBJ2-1	CASSPRRGGYNEQFF	TGTGCCAGCAGCCCCCGACGGGGGGGATACAATGAGCAGTTCTTC
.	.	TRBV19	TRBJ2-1	CASSLGGEQFF	TGTGCCAGTAGTTTAGGCGGGGAGCAGTTCTTC
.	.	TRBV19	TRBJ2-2	CASSMRTNTGELFF	TGTGCCAGTAGTATGAGGACGAACACCGGGGAGCTGTTTTTT
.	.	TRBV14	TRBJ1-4	CASSPYATNEKLFF	TGTGCCAGCAGCCCTTACGCAACTAATGAAAAACTGTTTTTT
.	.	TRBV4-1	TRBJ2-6	CASSQGLLRSPGANVLTF	TGCGCCAGCAGCCAAGGGCTTTTGAGATCCCCTGGGGCCAACGTCCTGACTTTC
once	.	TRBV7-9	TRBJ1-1	CASSLGRHMNTEAFF	TGTGCCAGCAGCTTAGGCAGGCACATGAACACTGAAGCTTTCTTT
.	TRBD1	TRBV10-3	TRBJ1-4	CAISDGQDNNEKLFF	TGTGCCATCAGTGATGGACAGGACAATAATGAAAAACTGTTTTTT
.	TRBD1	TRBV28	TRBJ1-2	CASRMTGRGYGYTF	TGTGCCAGCAGGATGACAGGGAGGGGCTATGGCTACACCTTC
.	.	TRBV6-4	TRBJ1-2	CASSDKGGYTF	TGTGCCAGCAGTGATAAAGGTGGCTACACCTTC
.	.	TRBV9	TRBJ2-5	CASRGEGETQYF	TGTGCCAGCAGGGGTGAGGGAGAGACCCAGTACTTC
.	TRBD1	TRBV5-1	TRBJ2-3	CASSAFRGQDTDTQYF	TGCGCCAGCAGCGCCTTCAGGGGGCAGGACACAGATACGCAGTATTTT
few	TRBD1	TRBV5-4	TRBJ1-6	CASSLTGTGFNSPLHF	TGTGCCAGCAGCTTGACTGGGACAGGGTTTAATTCACCCCTCCACTTT
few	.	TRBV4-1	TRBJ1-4	CASSQARQDNEKLFF	TGCGCCAGCAGCCAGGCACGACAGGATAATGAAAAACTGTTTTTT